Following are 32 T cell receptor beta chains from one sample sequenced in a study of regulatory T cells in long-lasting Graves disease. Noted time point: newly diagnosed GD, antithyroid drugs for less than 3 months. Scientists built the TCR library using RNA that was extracted from PBMCs. The authors built TCR beta libraries using iRepertoire HTBI primers and Arm-PCR of CDR3 regions. MiXCR, applied by TCRdb to the multiplex PCR reads, yields one record per CDR3 protein. The data hold 240,000 or so distinct CDR3 sequences, with roughly a fifth observed a single time. The sample consisted of peripheral blood mononuclear cells (PBMCs), taken at new diagnosis, from a patient treated with antithyroid drugs. These receptors all come from a female donor with Graves disease.

The V call is TRBV6-5, the J call TRBJ2-5; D is possibly TRBD1 (6 bases). The J call may be faulty, since TRBJ2-1 better matches the DNA end. CDR1 is MNHEY and CDR2 is SVGAGI in the germline V gene. CDR3 length: 14 amino acids. CDR3 region: CASSYSYRDNEQFF. In DNA, the CDR3 is TGTGCCAGCAGTTACTCCTACAGGGACAATGAGCAGTTCTTC.

At least ten counts were recorded for this clonotype. This rearrangement joins TRBV6-2 or TRBV6-3 to TRBJ2-5; 13 bases match TRBD2. J lost 3 bases, V lost 7 bases, and 8 bases had no gene match. The CDR3 totals 16 residues. Germline CDR1 is MNHEY and CDR2 is SVGEGT. CDR3 bases: TGTGCCAGCACCCCGGGACTAGCGGGGATTAAAGAGACCCAGTACTTC. Translated, it gives CASTPGLAGIKETQYF.

This clonotype has at least ten counts. The CDR3 DNA reads as TGTGCCAGCAGTATAAGGGGCGGGGGGGTAGAGACCCAGTACTTC. Translating it yields CASSIRGGGVETQYF. The V call is TRBV28, the J call TRBJ2-5, with 9 bases aligning to TRBD2. The V gene's germline CDR1 is MDHEN and CDR2 SYDVKM. The CDR3 is made up of 15 amino acids. V was pared by 5 bases and J by 4 bases, with 8 bases of the junction left unmatched.

This clonotype was seen many times. This chain joins TRBV11-3 and TRBJ2-7; D remains unclear. The germline CDR1 and CDR2 sequences are SGHNT and YENEEA. The CDR3 runs to 14 residues. Trimming removed 1 base from V and 3 bases from J, with 10 bases in between. CDR3 bases: TGTGCCAGCAGCTTAGGTGCCAGTTACTACGAGCAGTACTTC. Translation: CASSLGASYYEQYF.

This clonotype has more than one count but fewer than ten. This chain joins TRBV5-5 and TRBJ2-1; D may be TRBD2 (7 bases). From germline, CDR1 is SGHKS and CDR2 YYEKEE (reference sequence). The CDR3 consists of 15 residues. V lost 4 bases and J lost 8, with 19 bases in between. The CDR3 region has the DNA TGTGCCAGCAGCCCCCGGCGGGGGACAAGCGATGAGCAGTTCTTC. Protein: CASSPRRGTSDEQFF.

J is TRBJ2-1 and V is TRBV11-2; 11 bases map to TRBD2. The CDR3 contains 18 residues. The germline gives CDR1 SGHAT, CDR2 FQNNGV. After removal of 5 bases from V and 4 bases from J, the junction contained 13 bases not matched to a gene. The CDR3 sequence is CASSTPGPSGRLYNEQFF. The CDR3 DNA reads TGTGCCAGCAGCACCCCCGGGCCTAGCGGGAGGCTGTACAATGAGCAGTTCTTC.

Of note for this clonotype: This likely came from a read error, as a far larger clone is one base away. This chain uses TRBV13 with TRBJ1-1; D uncertain. V gave up 4 bases and J gave up 4 bases, with 4 bases separating them. The CDR3 spans 11 residues. In germline, CDR1 is PRHDT, CDR2 FYEKMQ (reference sequence). CDR3 protein: CASSWGTEAFF. CDR3 coding DNA: TGTGCCAGCAGCTGGGGCACTGAAGCTTTCTTT.

The CDR3 region has the DNA TGTGCCAGCAGCCCGAGGTATGGAGAGACCCAGTACTTC. It yields the protein CASSPRYGETQYF. The chain combines TRBV7-3 with TRBJ2-5; D gene uncertain. Germline CDR1 is SGHTA and CDR2 is FQGTGA. This CDR3 has 13 amino acids. V lost 5 bases to trimming and J lost 4 bases, with 11 bases between them.

This clonotype was recorded a few times. DNA of the CDR3: TGTGCCAGCACCGAGCCCCCTAACTATGGCTACACCTTC. Encoded protein: CASTEPPNYGYTF. V usage is TRBV7-2 and J usage is TRBJ1-2; the D is unclear. The CDR3 is 13 residues long. V shed 7 bases and J shed 0 bases, with 9 bases lying between them. Germline V gives CDR1 SGHTA, CDR2 FQGNSA. Together with reference TRBV7-2 and TRBJ1-2, the CDR3 gives the full variable domain: GAGVSQSPSNKVTEKGKDVELRCDPISGHTALYWYRQSLGQGLEFLIYFQGNSAPDKSGLPSDRFSAERTGGSVSTLTIQRTQQEDSAVYLCASTEPPNYGYTFGSGTRLTVV.

This clonotype was seen a few times. The gene calls are TRBV10-1 and TRBJ2-5, with a weak D call TRBD1 (6 bases). Germline V gives CDR1 WNHNN, CDR2 SYGVQD (reference sequence). The CDR3 loop spans 13 amino acids. Trimming took 5 bases from V and 5 from J, leaving 12 bases between them. CDR3 region: CASSSDRSETQYF. The DNA of the CDR3 is TGCGCCAGCAGTTCGGACAGATCGGAGACCCAGTACTTC.

This clonotype was found many times. The CDR3 protein is CASSSSRPSDTQYF. The CDR3, as DNA: TGTGCCAGCAGTTCCAGCAGGCCCTCGGATACGCAGTATTTT. This chain links TRBV7-3 with TRBJ2-3; D gene uncertain. Trimming pared 6 bases from V and 6 bases from J, leaving 16 bases between. Germline CDR1 is SGHTA and CDR2 is FQGTGA. This CDR3 contains 14 residues.

As to this clonotype: A single base is all that separates this from a far larger clone, so a read error is likely. The chain couples TRBV5-8 to TRBJ2-3, with TRBD1 identical over 8 bases. The DNA end lines up better with TRBJ2-5; the J call may be wrong. This CDR3 has 16 residues. CDR1 and CDR2 from the germline V gene are SGHTS and YDEGEE. The CDR3 sequence: CASSPTRGRSWETQYF. The DNA for the CDR3 is TGTGCCAGCAGCCCGACCAGGGGGCGAAGTTGGGAGACCCAGTACTTC.

The rearrangement links TRBV6-1 to TRBJ2-2, with D possibly being TRBD1 or TRBD2 (6 bases each). Trimming took off 4 bases at V and 6 bases at J, with 18 bases between the two ends. Germline V gene sequence: CDR1 MNHNS, CDR2 SASEGT. The CDR3 has 16 amino acids. For the CDR3, the DNA is TGTGCCAGCAGTGTAGGGGGAGGCAGGCACCCCGGGGAGCTGTTTTTT. It specifies CASSVGGGRHPGELFF.

This clonotype appeared many times. Here the CDR3 DNA reads TGTGCCAGCAGTTTAACTGGGACTAGCGGGACCCCCCAGCAGTTCTTC. It yields the protein CASSLTGTSGTPQQFF. The rearrangement uses TRBV28 and TRBJ2-1; 13 nucleotides align to TRBD2. This CDR3 is built from 16 residues. V lost 2 bases and J lost 11; bases outside the gene matches: 9. Germline V gene data show CDR1 as MDHEN and CDR2 as SYDVKM.

At least ten counts were recorded for this clonotype. This chain uses TRBV4-3 with TRBJ2-5; the match to TRBD2 covers 13 bases. CDR1 and CDR2 from the germline V gene are LGHNA and YSLEER. The CDR3 sequence is 18 residues long. V was clipped by 1 base and J by 5 bases; unmatched bases: 10. CDR3 DNA sequence: TGCGCCAGCAGCCAAGCCTCGCCACTAGCGGGGGGGGTCGAGACCCAGTACTTC. It encodes CASSQASPLAGGVETQYF.

This clonotype was observed many times. The V gene is TRBV6-1, the J gene TRBJ2-3, with 11 bases lining up with TRBD1. CDR1 and CDR2 (germline): MNHNS, SASEGT. V was clipped by 5 bases and J by 3 bases; unmatched bases: 4. CDR3 length: 15 amino acids. CDR3 nucleotide sequence: TGTGCCAGCAGTAGGGGACAGGGGGGAACAGATACGCAGTATTTT. Translation gives CASSRGQGGTDTQYF.

This clonotype has only one observation. A much larger clone differs from this one at a single base, so this may be a read error. This sequence joins TRBV6-1 and TRBJ1-1; 8 nucleotides agree with TRBD1. The CDR3 is 15 residues long. Germline CDR1 and CDR2: MNHNS and SASEGT. The CDR3 sequence: CASSNIGTGNTEVFF. In DNA form, the CDR3 reads TGTGCCAGCAGTAACATTGGGACAGGCAACACTGAAGTTTTCTTT.

For this clonotype: It may be a read error: a sequence one base away is much more abundant. The J gene is TRBJ2-7, the V gene TRBV3-1; D is ambiguous. This CDR3 is 12 amino acids long. Germline CDR1 LGHDT, CDR2 YNNKEL (reference sequence). The CDR3 DNA sequence: TGTGCCAGCGGCCAAATTGAGTACGAGCAGTACTTC. It codes for CASGQIEYEQYF.

Many counts were recorded for this clonotype. The chain uses TRBV20-1 and TRBJ1-1; 8 bases map to TRBD1. Germline CDR1 and CDR2: DFQATT and SNEGSKA (reference sequence). The CDR3 runs 16 residues. J lost 3 bases, V lost 0 bases, and 9 bases had no gene match. The CDR3 here is CSARDFSRGLDTEAFF. The CDR3, as DNA: TGCAGTGCTAGAGATTTCTCCAGGGGGCTGGACACTGAAGCTTTCTTT.

This clonotype has at least ten counts. V and J are TRBV6-5 and TRBJ2-3; a possible D gene is TRBD2 (5 bases). The CDR3 contains 14 residues. Germline V lookup: CDR1 MNHEY, CDR2 SVGAGI. The V and J ends lost 2 bases and 3 bases respectively, with 9 bases between them. The CDR3 DNA follows: TGTGCCAGCAGTTACCGGGGTGAGACAGATACGCAGTATTTT. Encoded protein: CASSYRGETDTQYF.

This clonotype was seen ten or more times. The rearrangement links TRBV6-1 to TRBJ2-4; 7 bases fit TRBD1. The V gene end was trimmed by 5 bases and the J gene end by 3 bases; junction bases not matched to a gene: 10. CDR3 size: 16 residues. The germline V gene encodes CDR1 MNHNS and CDR2 SASEGT. The CDR3 DNA is TGTGCCAGCAGTCGGCACCAGGGGGTGAGCAAAAACATTCAGTACTTC. This gives the protein CASSRHQGVSKNIQYF.

This clonotype came up many times. V usage is TRBV5-5 and J usage is TRBJ1-1, with D perhaps TRBD1 (5 bases). The V end lost 0 bases, the J end lost 3 bases, and 12 bases lay between the germline ends. This CDR3 contains 15 residues. Germline assignment: CDR1 SGHKS and CDR2 YYEKEE (reference sequence). DNA for the CDR3: TGTGCCAGCAGCTTGGCCCCCTCGGGGGACACTGAAGCTTTCTTT. Translating gives CASSLAPSGDTEAFF.

This clonotype was counted only a few times. The chain is built from TRBV15 and TRBJ1-1; D ambiguous. Trimming stripped 3 bases from V and 3 bases from J, with 5 bases between. Germline CDR1 LNHNV, CDR2 YYDKDF (reference sequence). The CDR3 length is 12 residues. The CDR3 DNA reads TGTGCCACCAGCAGGATTTACACTGAAGCTTTCTTT. Its translation: CATSRIYTEAFF.

CDR3 sequence: CASSLRAATEAFF. The CDR3 DNA follows: TGCGCCAGCAGCCTGAGGGCCGCGACTGAAGCTTTCTTT. V is TRBV4-3 and J is TRBJ1-1; no definite D call. V lost 4 bases to trimming and J lost 5 bases, with 11 bases between them. CDR1 and CDR2 (germline): LGHNA, YSLEER. The CDR3 totals 13 residues.

Comments on this clonotype: A far larger clone is one base from this, pointing to a likely read error. CDR3 sequence: CASSFCWSCEQYF. CDR3 DNA: TGTGCCAGCAGTTTCTGCTGGTCGTGTGAGCAGTACTTC. This chain connects TRBV6-5 to TRBJ2-3, with D unclear. The tail of the sequence fits TRBJ2-7 better, so the J call may be wrong. Germline CDR1 is MNHEY and CDR2 is SVGAGI. The CDR3 has 13 residues.

This clonotype showed up many times. V and J are TRBV12-3 or TRBV12-4 and TRBJ1-1; D unclear. V was pared by 4 bases and J by 5 bases, with 14 bases between. CDR3 length: 14 residues. CDR3 amino acids: CASSSRGQRTEAFF. CDR3 nucleotide sequence: TGTGCCAGCAGTTCTCGAGGGCAACGGACTGAAGCTTTCTTT.

This clonotype has a count of ten or more. The gene calls are TRBV7-8 and TRBJ2-5; 8 bases line up with TRBD2. Trimming cost V 5 bases and J 5 bases; bases outside gene matches: 13. The germline CDR1 and CDR2 sequences are SGHVS and FQNEAQ. There are 16 residues in the CDR3. The CDR3 here is CASSLNSGGGQETQYF. CDR3 DNA sequence: TGTGCCAGCAGCCTAAATTCGGGGGGGGGCCAGGAGACCCAGTACTTC.

This clonotype was counted many times. CDR3 region: CSARDRGRNPHEQYF. CDR3 bases: TGCAGTGCTAGAGATCGGGGTCGAAACCCCCACGAGCAGTACTTC. The chain recombines TRBV20-1 with TRBJ2-7; D is possibly TRBD2 (5 bases). The CDR3 loop spans 15 amino acids. Germline V lookup: CDR1 DFQATT, CDR2 SNEGSKA (reference sequence). V dropped 0 bases and J dropped 5 bases, with 17 bases sitting between them.

The V and J genes are TRBV11-2 and TRBJ1-3, with D possibly being TRBD1 (6 bases). The germline V gene encodes CDR1 SGHAT and CDR2 FQNNGV. CDR3 size: 15 residues. Trimming took off 6 bases at V and 4 bases at J, with 16 bases between the two ends. The CDR3 is CASSPRTVAGNTIYF. The CDR3 DNA reads TGTGCCAGCAGTCCGAGGACAGTGGCAGGAAACACCATATATTTT.

This clonotype showed up many times. The V and J genes are TRBV27 and TRBJ2-3; D may be TRBD1 (5 bases). Germline CDR1 reads MNHEY; CDR2 reads SMNVEV (reference sequence). V was trimmed by 4 bases and J by 2 bases, leaving 10 bases between them. The length of the CDR3 is 14 residues. In DNA, the CDR3 is TGTGCCAGCAGTTATGGCAGGGTCACAGATACGCAGTATTTT. Its translation: CASSYGRVTDTQYF.

This clonotype appeared many times. J is TRBJ2-1 and V is TRBV11-2; TRBD2 might be the D (6 bases). Trimming took off 4 bases at V and 0 bases at J, with 13 bases between the two ends. The CDR3 contains 16 residues. Germline loops: CDR1 SGHAT, CDR2 FQNNGV. CDR3 nucleotides: TGTGCCAGCAGCTCCTTCGGAGGGAGCTCCTACAATGAGCAGTTCTTC. Its protein is CASSSFGGSSYNEQFF. Together with reference TRBV11-2 and TRBJ2-1, the CDR3 gives the full variable domain: EAGVAQSPRYKIIEKRQSVAFWCNPISGHATLYWYQQILGQGPKLLIQFQNNGVVDDSQLPKDRFSAERLKGVDSTLKIQPAKLEDSAVYLCASSSFGGSSYNEQFFGPGTRLTVL.

As concerns this clonotype: This may come from a read error, since a much larger clone is one base off. The chain couples TRBV9 to TRBJ1-1; D call uncertain. Germline V gene sequence: CDR1 SGDLS, CDR2 YYNGEE. V lost 4 bases, J lost 9 bases, and 22 bases lay in between. CDR3 length: 15 residues. The CDR3 DNA follows: TGTGCCAGCAGCATACCCCGAAAACCAGCGGCTAAAGCTTTCTTT. It yields the protein CASSIPRKPAAKAFF.